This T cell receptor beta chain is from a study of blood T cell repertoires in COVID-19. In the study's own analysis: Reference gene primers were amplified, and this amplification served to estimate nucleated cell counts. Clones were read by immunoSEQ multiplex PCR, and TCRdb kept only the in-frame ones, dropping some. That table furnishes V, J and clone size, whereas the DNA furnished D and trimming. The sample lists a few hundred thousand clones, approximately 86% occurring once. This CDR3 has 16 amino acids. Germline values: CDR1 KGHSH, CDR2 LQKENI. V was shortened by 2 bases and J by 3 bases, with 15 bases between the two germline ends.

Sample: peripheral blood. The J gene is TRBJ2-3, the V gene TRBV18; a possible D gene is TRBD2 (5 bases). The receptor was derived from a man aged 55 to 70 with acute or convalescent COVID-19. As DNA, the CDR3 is TGTGCCAGCTCACCAGGAGGAAGGCTAGTGACAGATACGCAGTATTTT. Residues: CASSPGGRLVTDTQYF.